These 24 T cell receptor beta chains came from one sample sequenced in a study of a mutant IDH1 vaccine in newly diagnosed glioma. Generated by immunoSEQ multiplex PCR, the TCRdb table keeps only in-frame clones and is missing some. Here the sample spans around 88,000 clones, about four fifths being singletons. Time point noted: baseline, week 1 (first vaccination visit). Treatment reported: pre-vaccination baseline after standard-of-care therapy. The source was PBMCs, collected from a glioma patient treated with radiotherapy, temozolomide or both. The receptors shown here come from a man in his forties or fifties with glioma.

V gene TRBV7-2 combines with J gene TRBJ2-7; D is perhaps TRBD1 (5 bases). CDR1 and CDR2 from the germline V gene are SGHTA and FQGNSA. Trimming removed 5 bases from V and 1 base from J, with 12 bases in between. CDR3 size: 14 residues. Written as DNA, the CDR3 is TGTGCCAGCAGCCTTTTTGACAGATCCTACGAGCAGTACTTC. Amino acid sequence: CASSLFDRSYEQYF.

In this sample, this clone turned up once. The chain carries TRBV5-1 and TRBJ2-4, with D tentatively TRBD1 (6 bases). The CDR3 covers 18 residues. V was cut by 2 bases and J by 0 bases, with 18 bases left in between. CDR1 and CDR2 (germline): SGHRS, YFSETQ. The chain's CDR3 is CASSFGTPKPLAKNIQYF. CDR3 DNA: TGCGCCAGCAGCTTTGGGACACCGAAACCTCTAGCCAAAAACATTCAGTACTTC.

V usage is TRBV5-1 and J usage is TRBJ1-2; TRBD1 agrees at 8 bases. This CDR3 has 15 amino acids. The V gene end was trimmed by 0 bases and the J gene end by 2 bases; junction bases not matched to a gene: 3. Per the germline V gene, CDR1 is SGHRS and CDR2 is YFSETQ. CDR3 DNA sequence: TGCGCCAGCAGCTTGGACTACAGGGGGAACTATGGCTACACCTTC. This translates into CASSLDYRGNYGYTF.

This sequence joins TRBV29-1 and TRBJ1-1; the match to TRBD1 covers 8 bases. This CDR3 is 14 amino acids long. Unmatched junction bases numbered 9, after V lost 6 bases and J lost 3 bases. CDR1 is SQVTM and CDR2 is ANQGSEA in the germline V gene. This chain's CDR3 is CSVGRTGLDTEAFF. The CDR3 DNA reads TGCAGCGTGGGAAGGACAGGGTTGGACACTGAAGCTTTCTTT.

This clone was seen a few times. This chain joins TRBV7-8 and TRBJ1-5; 9 positions agree with TRBD1. CDR3 length: 15 amino acids. After removal of 6 bases from V and 1 base from J, the junction contained 4 bases not matched to a gene. CDR1 and CDR2 from the germline V gene are SGHVS and FQNEAQ. The CDR3 DNA reads TGTGCCAGCAGGGACGACAGGGGGAGCAATCAGCCCCAGCATTTT. Encoded protein: CASRDDRGSNQPQHF.

This chain uses TRBV11-2 with TRBJ1-5; no firm D call. Germline CDR1 SGHAT, CDR2 FQNNGV. The CDR3 has 17 residues. Trimming left V 1 base short and J 0 bases short, with 13 bases between. Written as DNA, the CDR3 is TGTGCCAGCAGCTTAGGAAAACAGCTAAATAGCAATCAGCCCCAGCATTTT. Its translation: CASSLGKQLNSNQPQHF.

V and J are TRBV4-3 and TRBJ1-2; 9 bases are a match to TRBD1. Trimming took 3 bases from V and 4 from J; bases not matched to a gene: 15. CDR3 length equals 18 residues. Germline loops: CDR1 LGHNA, CDR2 YSLEER. The CDR3, as DNA: TGCGCCAGCAGCCAGCATACAGGGGGCTCCGTTCTAGGCTATGGCTACACCTTC. It codes for CASSQHTGGSVLGYGYTF.

The genes are TRBV11-2 and TRBJ2-3; TRBD2 aligns across 9 bases. Germline V gene data show CDR1 as SGHAT and CDR2 as FQNNGV. This CDR3 has 18 amino acids. V was pared by 0 bases and J by 0 bases, with 7 bases of the junction left unmatched. CDR3 loop: CASSLDPRLAASTDTQYF. The CDR3 DNA reads TGTGCCAGCAGCTTAGACCCAAGACTAGCGGCTAGCACAGATACGCAGTATTTT.

Only one count was recorded for this clone. J is TRBJ2-1 and V is TRBV14; D remains ambiguous. The germline V gene encodes CDR1 SGHDN and CDR2 FVKESK. V was shortened by 2 bases and J by 8 bases, with 10 bases between the two germline ends. The CDR3 has 13 residues. The CDR3 here is CASSQTRLYEQFF. The DNA of the CDR3 is TGTGCCAGCAGCCAAACGCGGCTTTATGAGCAGTTCTTC.

The chain is built from TRBV2 and TRBJ1-4, with 7 nucleotides matching TRBD1. Looked up from germline, CDR1 is SNHLY and CDR2 is FYNNEI. With V trimmed by 10 bases and J by 7 bases, 9 bases remained unmatched. This CDR3 has 13 amino acids. The CDR3 DNA is TGTGCCAACCGCTTGACAGGGAGTGAAAAACTGTTTTTT. This gives the protein CANRLTGSEKLFF. Full variable domain (remainder filled in from reference TRBV2 and TRBJ1-4): EPEVTQTPSHQVTQMGQEVILRCVPISNHLYFYWYRQILGQKVEFLVSFYNNEISEKSEIFDDQFSVERPDGSNFTLKIRSTKLEDSAMYFCANRLTGSEKLFFGSGTQLSVL.

The chain couples TRBV7-8 to TRBJ1-2, with a weak D call TRBD1 (5 bases). The CDR3 loop spans 15 amino acids. CDR1 and CDR2 from the germline V gene are SGHVS and FQNEAQ. The V end lost 6 bases, the J end lost 2 bases, and 16 bases lay between the germline ends. DNA of the CDR3: TGTGCCAGCAGTTTACCCCCCAGGGCCAACTATGGCTACACCTTC. It encodes CASSLPPRANYGYTF.

The count of this clone is one. For the CDR3, the DNA is TGTGCCAGCAGGATGACAGGGGACTATGGCTACACCTTC. This sequence encodes CASRMTGDYGYTF. This chain joins TRBV27 and TRBJ1-2, with 8 bases fitting TRBD1. V trimming: 6 bases; J trimming: 3 bases; junction bases outside the gene matches: 3. Germline V lookup: CDR1 MNHEY, CDR2 SMNVEV (reference sequence). The length of the CDR3 is 13 residues.

V gene TRBV7-3 combines with J gene TRBJ2-1; 11 bases agree with TRBD2. Germline CDR1 SGHTA, CDR2 FQGTGA. The CDR3 contains 14 residues. J lost 10 bases, V lost 5 bases, and 7 bases had no gene match. The chain's CDR3 is CASSPGLAEAEQFF. The CDR3 nucleotides read TGTGCCAGCAGCCCGGGACTAGCGGAGGCGGAGCAGTTCTTC.

The chain joins TRBV19 to TRBJ2-5, with a possible D match to TRBD2 (5 bases). Trimming cost V 10 bases and J 6 bases, with 18 bases left between them. This CDR3 is 13 amino acids long. From germline, CDR1 is LNHDA and CDR2 SQIVND (reference sequence). The CDR3 protein is CATPRAAGKTQYF. For the CDR3, the DNA is TGTGCCACCCCAAGGGCCGCCGGGAAGACCCAGTACTTC.

The chain links TRBV7-6 to TRBJ2-7, with 9 positions matching TRBD2. Germline V gene lookup returns CDR1 SGHVS and CDR2 FNYEAQ. The CDR3 spans 14 residues. The ends lost 5 bases at V and 2 bases at J; junction bases unmatched: 4. For the CDR3, the DNA is TGTGCCAGCAGCCCTCTAGCGGGGACCTACGAGCAGTACTTC. Residues: CASSPLAGTYEQYF.

This chain uses TRBV7-9 with TRBJ1-1; 9 bases are shared with TRBD1. Losses at the gene ends were 5 bases for V and 4 bases for J; bases not matched to a gene: 11. The CDR3 sequence is 16 residues long. CDR1 is SEHNR, CDR2 FQNEAQ, per germline (reference sequence). CDR3 in DNA: TGTGCCAGCAGCAGGGACAGGGATTGGGCGGGCACTGAAGCTTTCTTT. This sequence encodes CASSRDRDWAGTEAFF.

The rearrangement links TRBV5-4 to TRBJ2-3; D is unresolved. V was shortened by 1 base and J by 1 base, with 13 bases between the two germline ends. The CDR3 spans 16 residues. Germline V lookup: CDR1 SGHNT, CDR2 YYREEE (reference sequence). DNA for the CDR3: TGTGCCAGCAGCTTGCATTCGCGGTCAGGCACAGATACGCAGTATTTT. This encodes CASSLHSRSGTDTQYF.

The J gene is TRBJ2-1, the V gene TRBV4-1; tentative D call: TRBD2 (6 bases). Germline V gene sequence: CDR1 MGHRA, CDR2 YSYEKL. Trimming took 4 bases from V and 4 from J, leaving 14 bases between them. This CDR3 contains 15 residues. The chain's CDR3 is CASSREAGSYNEQFF. CDR3 sequence (DNA): TGCGCCAGCAGCCGAGAGGCCGGGAGTTACAATGAGCAGTTCTTC.

The gene calls are TRBV5-1 and TRBJ2-5, with D possibly being TRBD1 (6 bases). The germline gives CDR1 SGHRS, CDR2 YFSETQ. This CDR3 has 14 amino acids. V shed 1 base and J shed 4 bases, with 11 bases lying between them. The CDR3 is CASSLQGRVETQYF. The CDR3 DNA follows: TGCGCCAGCAGCTTGCAGGGGCGAGTAGAGACCCAGTACTTC.

V is TRBV4-1 and J is TRBJ2-5; 9 positions agree with TRBD2. The closer fit of TRBJ2-7 to the DNA end suggests the J call may be wrong. Germline V CDR1 and CDR2: MGHRA, YSYEKL. The CDR3 consists of 15 residues. CDR3 loop: CASSQPTSGSYEQYF. CDR3 coding DNA: TGCGCCAGCAGCCAACCGACTAGCGGTAGCTACGAGCAGTACTTC.

The J gene is TRBJ2-7, the V gene TRBV7-6, with unresolved D. Germline values: CDR1 SGHVS, CDR2 FNYEAQ. Trimming removed 5 bases at V and 0 bases at J, with 8 bases between. This CDR3 region has 13 residues. The CDR3 protein is CASSPGASYEQYF. The CDR3 coding sequence is TGTGCCAGCAGCCCCGGAGCCTCCTACGAGCAGTACTTC. Full variable domain (rest looked up from reference TRBV7-6 and TRBJ2-7): GAGVSQSPRYKVTKRGQDVALRCDPISGHVSLYWYRQALGQGPEFLTYFNYEAQQDKSGLPNDRFSAERPEGSISTLTIQRTEQRDSAMYRCASSPGASYEQYFGPGTRLTVT.

The chain recombines TRBV13 with TRBJ2-7, with 8 bases identical to TRBD2. CDR3 length equals 15 residues. Germline CDR1 and CDR2: PRHDT and FYEKMQ (reference sequence). Unmatched junction bases numbered 13, after V lost 8 bases and J lost 4 bases. The CDR3 DNA follows: TGTGCCAGCTCCCCCCCAGCGGGAGATGTTTACGAGCAGTACTTC. Its protein is CASSPPAGDVYEQYF.

CDR3 coding DNA: TGTGCCAGTAGAGGGACGGAATTAAGCTCCTACAATGAGCAGTTCTTC. This gives the protein CASRGTELSSYNEQFF. J is TRBJ2-1 and V is TRBV19; D tentatively reads TRBD1 or TRBD2 (5 bases each). Germline V gene sequence: CDR1 LNHDA, CDR2 SQIVND (reference sequence). Between the trimmed V and J ends, which lost 6 bases and 0 bases, there was a span of 15 bases. The CDR3 contains 16 residues. The variable domain in full, completed from reference TRBV19 and TRBJ2-1, reads DGGITQSPKYLFRKEGQNVTLSCEQNLNHDAMYWYRQDPGQGLRLIYYSQIVNDFQKGDIAEGYSVSREKKESFPLTVTSAQKNPTAFYLCASRGTELSSYNEQFFGPGTRLTVL.

A word on this clone: One junction end does not reproduce the germline sequence, and a read error may be involved. The chain has TRBV7-2 and TRBJ2-5; TRBD2 matches 12 bases. Germline V gene lookup returns CDR1 SGHTA and CDR2 FQGNSA. The CDR3 extends over 17 amino acids. Here the CDR3 reads CASGLVASGRARETQYF. CDR3 coding DNA: TGTGCCAGCGGCTTAGTGGCTAGCGGGAGGGCCAGAGAGACCCAGTACTTC. The variable domain in full, with the rest retrieved from reference TRBV7-2 and TRBJ2-5, is GAGVSQSPSNKVTEKGKDVELRCDPISGHTALYWYRQSLGQGLEFLIYFQGNSAPDKSGLPSDRFSAERTGGSVSTLTIQRTQQEDSAVYLCASGLVASGRARETQYFGPGTRLLVL.